This T cell receptor beta chain appears in the sequencing data of a study of blood T cell repertoires in COVID-19. As for the study in general: Some COVID-19 samples were acute and others convalescent; all came from the United States, Italy and Spain. In each case, the material was cDNA or gDNA derived from T cells, B-cell-depleted T cells, or PBMCs.

Per germline, CDR1 LGHNA and CDR2 YSLEER. Trimming took 1 base from V and 1 from J, leaving 11 bases between them. The CDR3 totals 16 residues. Followed over time, Seattle patients had been enrolled while infection was active. Authors' data handling: Reference gene primers were amplified, and this amplification served to estimate nucleated cell counts. Only in-frame clones appear in the TCRdb table, and some are missing; sequencing was by immunoSEQ multiplex PCR. V and J calls and clone size are as listed in that table; D and trimming were resolved from the DNA. The table shows around 50,000 clones, with under 90% occurring only once.

This clonotype was sampled from an older man with COVID-19, enrolled during active disease. The chain employs TRBV4-3 and TRBJ1-5; D might be TRBD1 (5 bases). Sequenced sample: peripheral blood. The CDR3 DNA follows: TGCGCCAGCAGCCAAGGTTCAGGGTACAGCAATCAGCCCCAGCATTTT. Its protein product is CASSQGSGYSNQPQHF.